What follows are 9 T cell receptor beta chains derived from one specimen sequenced in a study of spatial heterogeneity in lung cancer. MiXCR, applied by TCRdb to the 5' RACE reads, yields one record per CDR3 protein. The table lists 110,000 or so distinct CDR3 sequences, 10% to 11% of them singletons, with more than 20% in the top ten. Time point: blood at routine non-recurrence follow-up after resection. Material: PBMCs, obtained at follow-up. Every receptor here comes from a female donor with early-stage non-small cell lung cancer.

The chain carries TRBV5-1 and TRBJ2-1, with D perhaps being TRBD1 or TRBD2 (5 bases each). CDR1 and CDR2 from the germline V gene are SGHRS and YFSETQ. The CDR3 contains 16 residues. With 0 bases removed from V and 6 bases from J, the gap between germline ends came to 16 bases. CDR3 DNA: TGCGCCAGCAGCTTGGGGGGACCGGAAAACTTCAATGAGCAGTTCTTC. Its translation: CASSLGGPENFNEQFF.

This clonotype was counted many times. This chain links TRBV15 with TRBJ2-7, with TRBD1 matching over 7 bases. The germline V gene has CDR1 LNHNV and CDR2 YYDKDF (reference sequence). J lost 2 bases, V lost 1 base, and 14 bases had no gene match. The CDR3 is 18 amino acids. For the CDR3, the DNA is TGTGCCACCAGCAGAGGCCCAGAGCCCCGACAGGGTCCCTACGAGCAGTACTTC. Protein product: CATSRGPEPRQGPYEQYF.

This clonotype was found many times. The chain couples TRBV28 to TRBJ2-1; D unresolved. The V gene's germline CDR1 is MDHEN and CDR2 SYDVKM. The CDR3 is 12 residues long. Trimming took off 5 bases at V and 10 bases at J, with 12 bases between the two ends. This CDR3 is CASSPLRSEQFF. The CDR3 DNA reads TGTGCCAGCAGTCCCTTGAGAAGCGAGCAGTTCTTC.

This clonotype was recorded at least ten times. The chain couples TRBV12-3 or TRBV12-4 to TRBJ2-3; no clear D. V lost 7 bases, J lost 2 bases, and 7 bases lay in between. The CDR3 totals 12 residues. The CDR3 here is CASTSNTDTQYF. For the CDR3, the DNA is TGTGCCAGCACTTCTAACACAGATACGCAGTATTTT.

This clonotype occurred a few times. This chain links TRBV7-2 with TRBJ2-1; D gene uncertain. Germline CDR1 SGHTA, CDR2 FQGNSA. The CDR3 sequence is 12 residues long. The V end was cut by 1 base, the J end by 13 bases, with 11 bases between. CDR3 in DNA: TGTGCCAGCAGCTTAGGGGCAGTATCCCAGTTCTTC. Amino acid sequence: CASSLGAVSQFF.

The chain carries TRBV2 and TRBJ2-3, with D unresolved. The V gene lost 6 bases and the J gene lost 0 bases, with 10 bases spanning the gap. Germline V CDR1 and CDR2: SNHLY, FYNNEI. This CDR3 region has 14 residues. Here the CDR3 DNA reads TGTGCCAGCAGGGTAACGCTTAGCACAGATACGCAGTATTTT. This sequence encodes CASRVTLSTDTQYF.

The CDR3 sequence: CASSRPGAGQPQHF. The CDR3 nucleotides are TGTGCCAGCAGCCGCCCGGGGGCGGGCCAGCCCCAGCATTTT. The chain is built from TRBV7-2 and TRBJ1-5; a possible D gene is TRBD1 (6 bases). Trimming pared 5 bases from V and 7 bases from J, leaving 15 bases between. CDR1 is SGHTA, CDR2 FQGNSA, per germline. CDR3 length: 14 amino acids.

This clonotype was picked up a small number of times. The chain joins TRBV7-8 to TRBJ1-3; possibly TRBD1 for D (6 bases). Germline CDR1 is SGHVS and CDR2 is FQNEAQ. The CDR3 totals 14 residues. The ends were cut back, 4 bases at V and 1 base at J, with 8 bases in the middle. Here the CDR3 reads CASSYRGSGNTIYF. CDR3 DNA: TGTGCCAGCAGCTATAGGGGGTCTGGAAACACCATATATTTT.

This clonotype showed up many times. The chain employs TRBV6-5 and TRBJ1-2; TRBD1 matches at 7 bases. CDR1 and CDR2 from the germline V gene are MNHEY and SVGAGI. The CDR3 totals 16 residues. V shed 4 bases and J 4 bases; nucleotides not matched to a gene: 12. CDR3 sequence (DNA): TGTGCCAGCAGTTCCAGGGACAGCCTCCTTGTCTATGGCTACACCTTC. Its protein is CASSSRDSLLVYGYTF.